This T cell receptor (beta chain) was recovered during a study of human T cells and chemical hapten exposure. Study-wide results and caveats: TCRs at high frequency, those above 1 in 1000, did not change with DPC sensitization.

Note on this clonotype: Antigen specificity is unknown.

The CDR3 is made up of 16 amino acids. Germline CDR1 reads SGHRS; CDR2 reads YFSETQ. V lost 4 bases, J lost 2 bases, and 17 bases lay in between. TCRdb itself ran the RACE reads through MiXCR, one entry per CDR3 protein. The sample records 100,000 to 120,000 distinct CDR3 sequences, about 34% being singletons. The time point denotes: patch test 3, about 24 weeks after DPC sensitization. Treatment defined: therapeutic diphenylcyclopropenone sensitization with weekly scalp DPC. The sequencing here drew on whole blood, taken in connection with sensitization to the hapten diphenylcyclopropenone (DPC). The receptor comes from a man aged 35 to 55 with alopecia areata. Some clones in this sample may be carry-over from other donors' samples. The chain combines TRBV5-1 with TRBJ2-3; D possibly matches TRBD1 or TRBD2 (5 bases each). The CDR3 sequence: CASSVRDLTYTDTQYF. CDR3 DNA sequence: TGCGCCAGCAGCGTTAGGGACCTTACCTACACAGATACGCAGTATTTT.